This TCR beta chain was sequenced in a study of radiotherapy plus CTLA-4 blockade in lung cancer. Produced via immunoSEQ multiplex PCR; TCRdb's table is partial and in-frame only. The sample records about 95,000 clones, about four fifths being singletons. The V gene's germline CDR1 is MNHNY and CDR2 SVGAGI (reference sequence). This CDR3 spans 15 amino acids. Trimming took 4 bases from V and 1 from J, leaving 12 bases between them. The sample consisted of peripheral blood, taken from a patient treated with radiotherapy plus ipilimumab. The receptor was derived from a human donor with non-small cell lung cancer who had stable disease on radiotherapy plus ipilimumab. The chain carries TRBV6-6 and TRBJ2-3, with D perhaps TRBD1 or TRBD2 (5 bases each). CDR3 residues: CASSSGAGGTDTQYF. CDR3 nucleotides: TGTGCCAGCAGTTCCGGGGCAGGTGGCACAGATACGCAGTATTTT.